This T cell receptor (beta chain) was sequenced in a study of CD8 T cells in Susac syndrome. The RNA input was roughly 0.45 to 1 ug, and it was reverse transcribed with random hexamers. TCRdb used MiXCR to reprocess the immunoSEQ multiplex PCR reads, holding one entry per CDR3 protein. This sample has roughly 130,000 distinct CDR3 sequences, with more than 90% found just once. Looked up from germline, CDR1 is LGHDT and CDR2 is YNNKEL (reference sequence). The CDR3 is 15 amino acids. V was pared by 1 base and J by 10 bases, with 17 bases between. This sequence joins TRBV3-1 and TRBJ2-1, with D tentatively TRBD2 (7 bases). The TCR comes from a human donor in good health. The sample was CD4+ T cells from PBMCs. In DNA, the CDR3 is TGTGCCAGCAGCCAAGTGTCTAGCGGAAGGGGGGAGCAGTTCTTC. This gives the protein CASSQVSSGRGEQFF.